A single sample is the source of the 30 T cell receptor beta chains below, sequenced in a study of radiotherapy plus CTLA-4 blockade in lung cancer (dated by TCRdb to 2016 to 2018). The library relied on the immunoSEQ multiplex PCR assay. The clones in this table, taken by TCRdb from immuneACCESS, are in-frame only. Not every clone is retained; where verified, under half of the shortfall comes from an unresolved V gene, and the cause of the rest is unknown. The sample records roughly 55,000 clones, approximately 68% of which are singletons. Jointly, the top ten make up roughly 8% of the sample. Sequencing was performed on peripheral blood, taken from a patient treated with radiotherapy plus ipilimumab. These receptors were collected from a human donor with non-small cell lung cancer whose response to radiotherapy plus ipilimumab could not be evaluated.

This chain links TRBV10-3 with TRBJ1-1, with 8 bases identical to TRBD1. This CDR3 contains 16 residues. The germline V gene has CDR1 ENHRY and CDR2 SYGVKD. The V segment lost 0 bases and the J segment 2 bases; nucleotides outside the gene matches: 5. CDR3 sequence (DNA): TGTGCCATCAGTGAGTCATCGGGACAGGTCAACACTGAAGCTTTCTTT. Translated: CAISESSGQVNTEAFF.

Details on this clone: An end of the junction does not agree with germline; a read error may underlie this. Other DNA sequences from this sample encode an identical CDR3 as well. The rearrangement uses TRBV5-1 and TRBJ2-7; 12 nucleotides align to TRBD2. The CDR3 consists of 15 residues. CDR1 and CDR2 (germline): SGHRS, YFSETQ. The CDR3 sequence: CASSFSTSGGGEQYF. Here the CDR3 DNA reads TGTGCCAGCAGCTTCTCGACTAGCGGGGGAGGCGAGCAGTACTTC. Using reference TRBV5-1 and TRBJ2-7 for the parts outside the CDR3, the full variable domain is KAGVTQTPRYLIKTRGQQVTLSCSPISGHRSVSWYQQTPGQGLQFLFEYFSETQRNKGNFPGRFSGRQFSNSRSEMNVSTLELGDSALYLCASSFSTSGGGEQYFGPGTRLTVT.

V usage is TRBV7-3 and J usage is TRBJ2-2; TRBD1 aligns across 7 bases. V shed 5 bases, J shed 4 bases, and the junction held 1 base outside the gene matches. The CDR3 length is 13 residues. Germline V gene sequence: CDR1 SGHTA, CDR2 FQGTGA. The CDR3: CASSTGVTGELFF. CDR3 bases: TGTGCCAGCAGCACAGGGGTCACCGGGGAGCTGTTTTTT.

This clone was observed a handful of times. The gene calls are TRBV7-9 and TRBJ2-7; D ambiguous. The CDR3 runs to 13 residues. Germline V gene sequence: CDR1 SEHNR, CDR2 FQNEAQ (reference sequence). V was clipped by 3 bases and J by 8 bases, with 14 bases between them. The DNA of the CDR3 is TGTGCCAGCAGCTTGGGCTCAGCCCCCCAGCAGTACTTC. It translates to CASSLGSAPQQYF.

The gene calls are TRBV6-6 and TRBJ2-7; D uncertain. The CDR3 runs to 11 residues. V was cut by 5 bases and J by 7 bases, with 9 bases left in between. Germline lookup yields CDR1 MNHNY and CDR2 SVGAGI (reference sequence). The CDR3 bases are TGTGCCAGCAGTGTACCGAGGGAGCAGTACTTC. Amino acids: CASSVPREQYF.

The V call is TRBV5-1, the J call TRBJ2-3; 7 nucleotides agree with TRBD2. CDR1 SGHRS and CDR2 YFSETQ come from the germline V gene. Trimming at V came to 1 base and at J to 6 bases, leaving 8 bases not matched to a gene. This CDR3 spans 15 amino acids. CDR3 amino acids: CASSLKREVGDTQYF. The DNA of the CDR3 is TGCGCCAGCAGCTTGAAGCGGGAAGTAGGGGATACGCAGTATTTT.

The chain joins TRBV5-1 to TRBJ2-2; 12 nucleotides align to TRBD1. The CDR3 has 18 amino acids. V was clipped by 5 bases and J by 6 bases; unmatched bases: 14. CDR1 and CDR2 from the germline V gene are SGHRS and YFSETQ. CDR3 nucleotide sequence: TGCGCCAGCAGTCTTGGACCGCGGGGACAGGGGGCGTCCGGGGAGCTGTTTTTT. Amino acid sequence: CASSLGPRGQGASGELFF. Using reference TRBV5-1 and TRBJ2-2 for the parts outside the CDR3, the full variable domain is KAGVTQTPRYLIKTRGQQVTLSCSPISGHRSVSWYQQTPGQGLQFLFEYFSETQRNKGNFPGRFSGRQFSNSRSEMNVSTLELGDSALYLCASSLGPRGQGASGELFFGEGSRLTVL.

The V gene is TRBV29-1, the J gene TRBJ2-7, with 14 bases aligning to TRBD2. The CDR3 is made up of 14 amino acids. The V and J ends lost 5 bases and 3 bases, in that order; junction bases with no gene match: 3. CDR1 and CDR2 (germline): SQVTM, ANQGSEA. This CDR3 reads CSVRLAGGYYEQYF. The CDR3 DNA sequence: TGCAGCGTTCGACTAGCGGGAGGGTACTACGAGCAGTACTTC.

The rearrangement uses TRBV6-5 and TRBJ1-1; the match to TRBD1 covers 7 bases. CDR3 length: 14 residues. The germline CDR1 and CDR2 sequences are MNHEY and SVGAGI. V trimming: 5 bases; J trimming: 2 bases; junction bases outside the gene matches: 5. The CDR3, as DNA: TGTGCCAGCAGTGGGGGGACAGACAACACTGAAGCTTTCTTT. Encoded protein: CASSGGTDNTEAFF.

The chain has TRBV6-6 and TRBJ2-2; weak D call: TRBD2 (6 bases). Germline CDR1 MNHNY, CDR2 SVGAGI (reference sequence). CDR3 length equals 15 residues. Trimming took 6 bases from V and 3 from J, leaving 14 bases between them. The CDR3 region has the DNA TGTGCCAGCAGCCCCGGGACTCCTTACACCGGGGAGCTGTTTTTT. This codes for CASSPGTPYTGELFF.

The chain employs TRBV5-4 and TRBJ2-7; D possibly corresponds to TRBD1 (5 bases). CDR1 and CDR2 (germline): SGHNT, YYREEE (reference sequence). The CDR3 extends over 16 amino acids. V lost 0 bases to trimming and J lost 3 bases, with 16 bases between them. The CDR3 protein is CASSLVGQSPNYEQYF. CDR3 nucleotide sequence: TGTGCCAGCAGCTTGGTTGGACAAAGTCCCAACTACGAGCAGTACTTC.

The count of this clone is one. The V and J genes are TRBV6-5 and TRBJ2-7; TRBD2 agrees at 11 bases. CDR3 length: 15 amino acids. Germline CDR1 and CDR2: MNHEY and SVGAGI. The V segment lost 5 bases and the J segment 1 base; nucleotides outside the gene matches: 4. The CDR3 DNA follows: TGTGCCAGCAGTCCAGGGACTAGCGGTTCCTACGAGCAGTACTTC. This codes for CASSPGTSGSYEQYF.

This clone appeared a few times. CDR3 amino acids: CASSSAGAQVYTDTQYF. For the CDR3, the DNA is TGCGCCAGCAGCTCAGCGGGGGCGCAAGTTTACACAGATACGCAGTATTTT. The chain combines TRBV5-1 with TRBJ2-3; 8 nucleotides agree with TRBD2. Germline loops: CDR1 SGHRS, CDR2 YFSETQ. The CDR3 has 17 residues. With 3 bases clipped from V and 2 bases from J, the junction kept 11 bases outside the gene matches.

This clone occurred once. CDR3 in DNA: TGTGCCAGCGGCGGGCGACAGGGGCCCTACGAGCAGTACTTC. This encodes CASGGRQGPYEQYF. The chain links TRBV6-5 to TRBJ2-5, with TRBD1 identical over 8 bases. Judging by the DNA end, TRBJ2-7 fits better; the J call may be wrong. Germline assignment: CDR1 MNHEY and CDR2 SVGAGI. The CDR3 runs 14 residues.

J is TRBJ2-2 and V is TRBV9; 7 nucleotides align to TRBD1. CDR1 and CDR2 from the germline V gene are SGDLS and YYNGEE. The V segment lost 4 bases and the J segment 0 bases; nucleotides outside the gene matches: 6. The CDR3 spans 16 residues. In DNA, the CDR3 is TGTGCCAGCAGCTCCCCGGGACAGCCGAACACCGGGGAGCTGTTTTTT. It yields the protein CASSSPGQPNTGELFF.

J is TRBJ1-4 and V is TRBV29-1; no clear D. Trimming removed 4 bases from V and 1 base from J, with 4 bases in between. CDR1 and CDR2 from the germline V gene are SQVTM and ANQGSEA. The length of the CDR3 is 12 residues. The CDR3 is CSVGLTNEKLFF. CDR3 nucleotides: TGCAGCGTTGGGCTAACTAATGAAAAACTGTTTTTT.

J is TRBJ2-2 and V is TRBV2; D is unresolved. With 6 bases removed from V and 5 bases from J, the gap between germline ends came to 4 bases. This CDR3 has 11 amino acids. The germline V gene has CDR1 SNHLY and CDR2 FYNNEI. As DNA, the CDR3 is TGTGCCAGCAGCAGAACCGGGGAGCTGTTTTTT. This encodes CASSRTGELFF.

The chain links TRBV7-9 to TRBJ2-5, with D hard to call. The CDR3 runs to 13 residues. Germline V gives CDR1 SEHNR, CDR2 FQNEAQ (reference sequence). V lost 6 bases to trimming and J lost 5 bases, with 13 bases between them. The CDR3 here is CASSAPRRETQYF. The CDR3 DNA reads TGTGCCAGCAGTGCTCCCAGGCGCGAGACCCAGTACTTC. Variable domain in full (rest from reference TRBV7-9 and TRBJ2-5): DTGVSQNPRHKITKRGQNVTFRCDPISEHNRLYWYRQTLGQGPEFLTYFQNEAQLEKSRLLSDRFSAERPKGSFSTLEIQRTEQGDSAMYLCASSAPRRETQYFGPGTRLLVL.

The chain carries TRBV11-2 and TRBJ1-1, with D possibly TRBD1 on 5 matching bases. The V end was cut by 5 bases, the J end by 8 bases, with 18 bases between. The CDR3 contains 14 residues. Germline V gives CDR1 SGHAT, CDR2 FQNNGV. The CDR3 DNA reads TGTGCCAGCAGCCCCCCGGACATCTACGAAGAAGCTTTCTTT. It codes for CASSPPDIYEEAFF.

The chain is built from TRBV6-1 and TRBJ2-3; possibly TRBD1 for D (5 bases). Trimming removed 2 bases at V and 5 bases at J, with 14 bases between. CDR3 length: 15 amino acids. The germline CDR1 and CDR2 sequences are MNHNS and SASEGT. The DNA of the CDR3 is TGTGCCAGCAGTGAATGGGGCAGGGCGGAAGATACGCAGTATTTT. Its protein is CASSEWGRAEDTQYF.

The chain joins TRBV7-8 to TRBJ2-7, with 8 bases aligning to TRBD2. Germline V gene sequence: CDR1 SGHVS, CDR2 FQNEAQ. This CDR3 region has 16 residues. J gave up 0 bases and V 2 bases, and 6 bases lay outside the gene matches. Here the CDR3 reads CASSLSGTSGSYEQYF. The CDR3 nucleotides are TGTGCCAGCAGCTTAAGTGGAACTAGCGGCTCCTACGAGCAGTACTTC. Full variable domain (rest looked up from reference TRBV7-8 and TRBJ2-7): GAGVSQSPRYKVAKRGQDVALRCDPISGHVSLFWYQQALGQGPEFLTYFQNEAQLDKSGLPSDRFFAERPEGSVSTLKIQRTQQEDSAVYLCASSLSGTSGSYEQYFGPGTRLTVT.

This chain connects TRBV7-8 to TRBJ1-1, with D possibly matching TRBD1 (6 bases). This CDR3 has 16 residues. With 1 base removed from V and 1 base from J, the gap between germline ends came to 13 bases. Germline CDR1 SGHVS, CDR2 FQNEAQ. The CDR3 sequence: CASSLVGGAGNTEAFF. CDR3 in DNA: TGTGCCAGCAGCTTAGTTGGGGGGGCAGGGAACACTGAAGCTTTCTTT.

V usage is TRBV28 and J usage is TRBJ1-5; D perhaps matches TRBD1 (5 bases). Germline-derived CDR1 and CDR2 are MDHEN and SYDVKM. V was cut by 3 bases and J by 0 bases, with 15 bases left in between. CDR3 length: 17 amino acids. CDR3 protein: CASSLDMGQFSNQPQHF. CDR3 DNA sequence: TGTGCCAGCAGTTTGGATATGGGGCAGTTTAGCAATCAGCCCCAGCATTTT.

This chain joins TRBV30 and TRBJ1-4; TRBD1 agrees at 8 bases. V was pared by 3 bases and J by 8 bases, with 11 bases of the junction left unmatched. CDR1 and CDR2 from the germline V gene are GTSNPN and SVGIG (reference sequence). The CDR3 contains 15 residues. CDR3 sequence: CAWRDSDRAVEKLFF. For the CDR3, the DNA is TGTGCCTGGAGGGACTCGGACAGGGCAGTAGAAAAACTGTTTTTT.

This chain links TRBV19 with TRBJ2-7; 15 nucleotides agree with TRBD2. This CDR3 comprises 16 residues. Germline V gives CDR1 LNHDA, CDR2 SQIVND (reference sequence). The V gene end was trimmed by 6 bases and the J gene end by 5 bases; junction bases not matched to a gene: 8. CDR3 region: CASSSRTSGRGHEQYF. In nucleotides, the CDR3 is TGTGCCAGTAGCTCCCGGACTAGCGGGAGGGGACACGAGCAGTACTTC.

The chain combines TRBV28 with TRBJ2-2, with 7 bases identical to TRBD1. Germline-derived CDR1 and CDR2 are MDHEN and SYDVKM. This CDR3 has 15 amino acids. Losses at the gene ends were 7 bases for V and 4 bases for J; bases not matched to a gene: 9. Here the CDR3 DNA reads TGTGCCAGCAATTACCGGGACAGATCCACCGGGGAGCTGTTTTTT. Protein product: CASNYRDRSTGELFF.

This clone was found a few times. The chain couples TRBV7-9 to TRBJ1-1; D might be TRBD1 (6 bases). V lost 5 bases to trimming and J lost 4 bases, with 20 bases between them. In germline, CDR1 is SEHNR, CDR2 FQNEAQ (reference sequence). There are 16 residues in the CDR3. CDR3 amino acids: CASSMGGPAVGTEAFF. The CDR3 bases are TGTGCCAGCAGCATGGGGGGGCCCGCTGTGGGCACTGAAGCTTTCTTT.

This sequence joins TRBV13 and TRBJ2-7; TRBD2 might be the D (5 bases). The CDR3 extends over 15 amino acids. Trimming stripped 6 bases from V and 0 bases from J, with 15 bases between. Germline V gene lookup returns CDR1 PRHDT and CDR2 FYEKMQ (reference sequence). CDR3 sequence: CASSKGGLSSYEQYF. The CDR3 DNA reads TGTGCCAGCAGTAAGGGCGGACTTAGCTCCTACGAGCAGTACTTC.

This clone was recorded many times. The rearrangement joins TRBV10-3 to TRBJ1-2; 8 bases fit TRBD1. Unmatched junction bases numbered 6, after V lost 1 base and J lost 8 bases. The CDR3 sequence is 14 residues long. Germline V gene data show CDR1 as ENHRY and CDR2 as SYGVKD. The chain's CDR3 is CAISELEDRVGYTF. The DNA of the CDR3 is TGTGCCATCAGTGAGTTAGAGGACAGGGTAGGCTACACCTTC.

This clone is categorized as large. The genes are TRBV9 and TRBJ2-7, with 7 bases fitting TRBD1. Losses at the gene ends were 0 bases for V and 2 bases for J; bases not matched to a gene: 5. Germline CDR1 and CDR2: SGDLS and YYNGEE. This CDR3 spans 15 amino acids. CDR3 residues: CASSVASTGAYEQYF. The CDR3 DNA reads TGTGCCAGCAGCGTAGCTTCAACAGGGGCCTACGAGCAGTACTTC. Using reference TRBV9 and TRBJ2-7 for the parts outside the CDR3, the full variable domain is DSGVTQTPKHLITATGQRVTLRCSPRSGDLSVYWYQQSLDQGLQFLIQYYNGEERAKGNILERFSAQQFPDLHSELNLSSLELGDSALYFCASSVASTGAYEQYFGPGTRLTVT.